Listed here is a single TCR beta chain. Its antigen specificity is not known. It has no much larger one-base neighbor in the sample; base qualities were not kept. TCRbeta CDR3 regions were amplified from genomic DNA using the immunoSEQ Assay, a bias-controlled multiplex PCR. The study's processing was this. The number of nucleated cells in each sample was estimated by amplification of reference gene primers within the assay. Sequence reads were collapsed and filtered to measure the absolute abundance of every unique TCRbeta CDR3 rearrangement. For each sample, productive Simpson clonality was calculated by taking the square root of Simpson's diversity index across productive rearrangements. The immuneACCESS repertoire file appears here via TCRdb, limited to in-frame rearrangements. These files lack a portion of the clones; in checked studies, under half of the deficit traces to unresolved V genes, and the cause of the others is not known. V and J calls and clone size are as listed in that table; D and trimming were resolved from the DNA. Present in this sample are a few hundred thousand clones, 75% to 90% of which were seen just once. In total, the top ten clones hold about 4% of the sample.

This record belongs to a study of blood T cell repertoires in COVID-19 (dated by TCRdb to about 2020). Regarding the complete study: Samples covering the acute and convalescent phases of COVID-19 were provided by collaborators in the United States, Italy and Spain. The prospective study material was composed of cDNA or gDNA derived from T cells, B-cell-depleted T cells, or PBMCs. The dataset comprised deeply sampled blood TCRbeta repertoires from subjects exposed to, actively infected with, or recovered from COVID-19. The repertoires were released in a freely available public database meant as a resource for research on the immune response to SARS-CoV-2. Samples came from the ongoing ImmuneRACE study (first 160 participants) plus 1,254 subjects from 6 global collaborators. Nearly every sample came with metadata listing a de-identified subject ID, COVID-19 status, age in years and sex. Where available, HLA class I and class II types were obtained from metadata supplied by the sample provider rather than from assay-based typing.

Relative to germline, V is 2 bases shorter and J is 5 bases shorter, with 6 bases between their ends. The CDR3 runs 12 residues from the cysteine to the phenylalanine. Left in the record is the CDR3 DNA by itself, 36 bases read in frame from the first base. The CDR1 and CDR2 encoded by the germline V gene are SGHAT and FQNNGV. The paper as a whole reports these results and caveats: How much clinical and demographic metadata was included differed by source and by participant, and the metadata was provided uncurated.

In the prospective study, participants were about 18 to 95 years old, resided in about 25 geographic areas of the United States, and were enrolled through a virtual design. Cohort assignment in the prospective study relied on participant-reported clinical history from a screening survey and a study questionnaire. Recovered participants in ImmuneRACE Cohort 3 were defined as having two consecutive negative NP/OP PCR tests, clearance from a healthcare professional, or resolution of symptoms. In the prospective study, mobile phlebotomists collected whole blood, serum and a nasopharyngeal or oropharyngeal swab from each participant. Participants in the prospective study had the option to provide additional blood draws and questionnaires over an approximately 2-month period. Before DNA extraction, prospective study blood samples were shipped either frozen or at room temperature.

Recombination linked TRBV11-2 to TRBJ2-5, with the D gene not confidently named. What was sequenced was PBMCs or T cells enriched from blood (not recorded which). This sequence originates from a woman younger than 45 who had recovered from COVID-19. For the CDR3, the sequence is CASSLQTETQYF. The sequence in DNA is TGTGCCAGCAGCTTACAGACTGAGACCCAGTACTTC. With the portions outside the CDR3 filled from the reference TRBV11-2 and TRBJ2-5 genes, the complete variable region becomes EAGVAQSPRYKIIEKRQSVAFWCNPISGHATLYWYQQILGQGPKLLIQFQNNGVVDDSQLPKDRFSAERLKGVDSTLKIQPAKLEDSAVYLCASSLQTETQYFGPGTRLLVL.